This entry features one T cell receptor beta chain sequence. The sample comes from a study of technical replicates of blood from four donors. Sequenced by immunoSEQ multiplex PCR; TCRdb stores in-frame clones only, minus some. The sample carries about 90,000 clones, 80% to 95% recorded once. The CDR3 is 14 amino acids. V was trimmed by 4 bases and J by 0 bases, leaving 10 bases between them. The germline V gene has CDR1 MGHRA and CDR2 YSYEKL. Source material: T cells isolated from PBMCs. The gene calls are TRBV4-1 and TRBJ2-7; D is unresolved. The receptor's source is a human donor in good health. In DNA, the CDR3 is TGCGCCAGCAGCCTACTACACCCCTCCTACGAGCAGTACTTC. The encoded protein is CASSLLHPSYEQYF.